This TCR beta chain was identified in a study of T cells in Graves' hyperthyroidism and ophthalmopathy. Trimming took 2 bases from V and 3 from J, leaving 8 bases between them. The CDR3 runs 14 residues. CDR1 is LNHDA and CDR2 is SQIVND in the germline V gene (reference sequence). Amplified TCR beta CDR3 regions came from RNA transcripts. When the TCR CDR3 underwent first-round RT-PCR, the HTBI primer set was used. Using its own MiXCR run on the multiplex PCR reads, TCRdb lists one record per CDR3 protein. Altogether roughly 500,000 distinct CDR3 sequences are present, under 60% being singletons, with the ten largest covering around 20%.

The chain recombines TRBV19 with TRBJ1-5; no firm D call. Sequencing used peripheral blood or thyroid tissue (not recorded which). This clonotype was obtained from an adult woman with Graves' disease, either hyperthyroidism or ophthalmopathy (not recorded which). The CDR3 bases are TGTGCCAGTAGTATAAGCGGGCACAATCAGCCCCAGCATTTT. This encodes CASSISGHNQPQHF.